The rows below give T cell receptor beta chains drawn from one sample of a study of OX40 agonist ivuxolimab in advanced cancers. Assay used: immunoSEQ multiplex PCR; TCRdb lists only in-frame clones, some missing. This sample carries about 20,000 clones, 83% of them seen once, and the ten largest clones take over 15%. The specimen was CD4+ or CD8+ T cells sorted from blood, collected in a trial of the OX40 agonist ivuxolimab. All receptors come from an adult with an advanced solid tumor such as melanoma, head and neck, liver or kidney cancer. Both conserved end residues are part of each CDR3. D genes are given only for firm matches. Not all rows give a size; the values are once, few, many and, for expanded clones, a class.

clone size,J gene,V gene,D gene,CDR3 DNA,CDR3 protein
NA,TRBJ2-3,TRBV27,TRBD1,TGTGCCAGCAAGGTCCGGACAGGCCCCACAGGGGCAGATACGCAGTATTTT,CASKVRTGPTGADTQYF
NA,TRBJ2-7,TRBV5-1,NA,TGCGCCAGCAGCTTCCCAGGGGCTTACTACGAGCAGTACTTC,CASSFPGAYYEQYF
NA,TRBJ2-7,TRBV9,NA,TGTGCCAGCAGCGCGGACCTACTGTCGGAGCAGTACTTC,CASSADLLSEQYF
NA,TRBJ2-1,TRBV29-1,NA,TGCAGCGGCGTTCTGATCTCCTACAATGAGCAGTTCTTC,CSGVLISYNEQFF
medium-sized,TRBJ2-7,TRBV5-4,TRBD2,TGTGCCAGCAGCACCACTGCGGGAGGGCCGACCTACGAGCAGTACTTC,CASSTTAGGPTYEQYF
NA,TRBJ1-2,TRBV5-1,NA,TGCGCCAGCAGCTCGTACGGGGGACCAGGGATTAACTATGGCTACACCTTC,CASSSYGGPGINYGYTF
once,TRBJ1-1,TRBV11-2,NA,TGTGCCAGCAGCTTAGCGGTTTCGGCAGGGACTGAAGCTTTCTTT,CASSLAVSAGTEAFF
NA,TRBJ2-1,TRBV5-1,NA,TGCGCCAGCAGCTTGGCCATAGCCGGCCATGAGCAGTTCTTC,CASSLAIAGHEQFF
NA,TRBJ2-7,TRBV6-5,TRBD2,TGTGCCAGCAGGCCGACTAGCGGACGGTATAGAGAGCAGTACTTC,CASRPTSGRYREQYF
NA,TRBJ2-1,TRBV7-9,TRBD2,TGTGCCAGCAGCCCGCTAACTAGCGACAATGAGCAGTTCTTC,CASSPLTSDNEQFF
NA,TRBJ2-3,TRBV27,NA,TGTGCCAGCAGTCCCATGGGGAGACGGGAAGGGACAGATACGCAGTATTTT,CASSPMGRREGTDTQYF
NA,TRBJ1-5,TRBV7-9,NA,TGTGCCAGCAGTCGGGGGGGTCCCAGTCAGCCCCAGCATTTT,CASSRGGPSQPQHF
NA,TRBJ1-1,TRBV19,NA,TGTGCCAGTAGTATAGGCAGTAACACTGAAGCTTTCTTT,CASSIGSNTEAFF
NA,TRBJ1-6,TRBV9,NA,TGTGCCAGCAGCCCCTCGGGGGGGGGTCGGAATTCACCCCTCCACTTT,CASSPSGGGRNSPLHF
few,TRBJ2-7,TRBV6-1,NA,TGTGCCAGCAGTGACTACGAGCAGTACTTC,CASSDYEQYF
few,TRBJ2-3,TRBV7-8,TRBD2,TGTGCCAGCAGCTTAACTAGCGGGGTGGCAGATACGCAGTATTTT,CASSLTSGVADTQYF
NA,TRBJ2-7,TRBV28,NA,TGTGCCAGCAGTTTAAGCAGAAGGAGCTCCTACGAGCAGTACTTC,CASSLSRRSSYEQYF
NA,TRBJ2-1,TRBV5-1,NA,TGCGCCAGCATGGTGGGCTCCTACAATGAGCAGTTCTTC,CASMVGSYNEQFF
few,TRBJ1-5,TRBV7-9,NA,TGTGCCAGCAGCTTAGCAAAGGGGAGGAGCAATCAGCCCCAGCATTTT,CASSLAKGRSNQPQHF
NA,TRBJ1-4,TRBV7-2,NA,TGTGCCAGCAGCTTAGTAGAGGCCCCGCGAGAAAAACTGTTTTTT,CASSLVEAPREKLFF
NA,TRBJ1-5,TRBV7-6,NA,TGTGCCAGCAGCGCACACGGTCAGCCCCAGCATTTT,CASSAHGQPQHF
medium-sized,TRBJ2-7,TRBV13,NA,TGTGCCAGCAGCTTAGACAGGTCCACCTACGAGCAGTACTTC,CASSLDRSTYEQYF
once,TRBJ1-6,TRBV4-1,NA,TGCGCCAGCAGCCAAGATCGAAATTCACCCCTCCACTTT,CASSQDRNSPLHF
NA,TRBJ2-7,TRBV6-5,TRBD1,TGTGCCAGCCGACCGGACAGGGGGTTCTCCTACGAGCAGTACTTC,CASRPDRGFSYEQYF
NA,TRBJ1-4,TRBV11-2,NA,TGTGCCAGCAGCTTAAGGCAGGGCGAGGGTAATGAAAAACTGTTTTTT,CASSLRQGEGNEKLFF
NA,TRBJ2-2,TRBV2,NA,TGTGCCAGTGAGCGGGTCGTGGGGGAGCTGTTTTTT,CASERVVGELFF
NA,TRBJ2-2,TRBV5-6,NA,TGTGCCAGCAGCTTCCGGACGCAGCCGTACACCGGGGAGCTGTTTTTT,CASSFRTQPYTGELFF
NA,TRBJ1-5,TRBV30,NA,TGTGCCTTTCAAACGGTCGGGAGCAATCAGCCCCAGCATTTT,CAFQTVGSNQPQHF
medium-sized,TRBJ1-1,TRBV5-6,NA,TGTGCCAGCAGCTACTCTGTTGAAGCTTTCTTT,CASSYSVEAFF
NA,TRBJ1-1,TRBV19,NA,TGTGCCAGTAGCAACAGGGTTAGCACTGAAGCTTTCTTT,CASSNRVSTEAFF
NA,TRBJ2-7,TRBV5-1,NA,TGCGCCAGCAGTGTCGGGTCATTCCGGGAGCAGTACTTC,CASSVGSFREQYF
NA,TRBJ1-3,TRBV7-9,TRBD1,TGTGCCAGCAGCTCTACCCCGGGACAGAAAAACACCATATATTTT,CASSSTPGQKNTIYF
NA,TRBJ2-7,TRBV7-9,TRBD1,TGTGCCAGCAGCCAAACAAGACAGGGGCCCTACGAGCAGTACTTC,CASSQTRQGPYEQYF
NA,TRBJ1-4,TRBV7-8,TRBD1,TGTGCCAGCAGCTTACGTACAGGCGGACAGGTGGATGAAAAACTGTTTTTT,CASSLRTGGQVDEKLFF
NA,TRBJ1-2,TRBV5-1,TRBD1,TGCGCCAGCAGCTTCCGGGACAGGGTTCGCTACACCTTC,CASSFRDRVRYTF
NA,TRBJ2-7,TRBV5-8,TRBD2,TGTGCCAGCAGCTTGAGCGGGGGCCCCTCCTACGAGCAGTACTTC,CASSLSGGPSYEQYF
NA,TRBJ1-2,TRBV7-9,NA,TGTGCCAGCAGCTTAGGAGGGGGCTACACCTTC,CASSLGGGYTF
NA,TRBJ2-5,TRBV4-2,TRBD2,TGTGCCAGCAGTCTTAGGGTAGCGGGAGGGGCGGGTCAAGAGACCCAGTACTTC,CASSLRVAGGAGQETQYF
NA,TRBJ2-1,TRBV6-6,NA,TGTGCCAGCAGCCCTTTAGGGGGGAATTACAATGAGCAGTTCTTC,CASSPLGGNYNEQFF
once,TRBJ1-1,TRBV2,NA,TGTGCCAGCAGTGATGGGGGGGGTGAAGCTTTCTTT,CASSDGGGEAFF
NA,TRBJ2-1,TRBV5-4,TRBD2,TGTGCCAGCACCCCTGGGGCGGGAGACCCCTCCTCCGAGCAGTTCTTC,CASTPGAGDPSSEQFF
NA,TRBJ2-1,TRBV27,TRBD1,TGTGCCAGCAGTACAGGGGGCGATGAGCAGTTCTTC,CASSTGGDEQFF
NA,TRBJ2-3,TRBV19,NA,TGTGCCAGTAGTGGAGTAGATACGCAGTATTTT,CASSGVDTQYF
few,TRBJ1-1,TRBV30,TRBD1,TGTGCCCTCGACAGGGGAGGGACTGAAGCTTTCTTT,CALDRGGTEAFF
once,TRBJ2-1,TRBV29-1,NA,TGCAGCGTTGTGACAGTAGGTGAGCAGTTCTTC,CSVVTVGEQFF
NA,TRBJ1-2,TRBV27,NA,TGTGCCAGCAAATTAACAGGATCTTATGGCTACACCTTC,CASKLTGSYGYTF